The rows below give T cell receptor beta chains drawn from one sample of a study of blood T cell repertoires in COVID-19. Assay: immunoSEQ multiplex PCR; the TCRdb copy retains only in-frame clones and omits some. The table lists some 200,000 clones, around 87% of them singletons, with roughly 2.5% in the top ten. Sequencing was performed on peripheral blood. The receptors originated from a man in his forties with active or convalescent COVID-19. Both conserved end residues are trimmed from each CDR3. Fields, in order: V gene, clone size, CDR3 protein. Clone size appears in some rows only: once, few, many, or a class for an expanded clone.

TRBV2 NA ASSREETQY
TRBV19 NA ASSIEGGNGYT
TRBV30 NA AWSPGQGRTIY
TRBV6-1 NA ASSEIAGSSYNEQF
TRBV10-2 NA ASSSLRGWSNQPQH
TRBV25-1 NA ASSEDRGGEKLF
TRBV30 once AWSETGAREKLF
TRBV6-6 NA ASSYGLSDRNGNTF
TRBV27 NA ASSTNPGGSTEAF
TRBV30 NA AWSFSAVNQPQH
TRBV2 few ASSGRGFSAEAF
TRBV4-3 NA ASSQDWGQDQQPQH
TRBV19 NA ASSIDWGPEQPQH
TRBV5-6 NA ASKQGNYGYT
TRBV25-1 NA ASRDDRGSYYNSPLH
TRBV3-1/TRBV3-2 NA ASSPWDRQNAEAF
TRBV28 NA ASSEVPRSEAF
TRBV5-1 NA ASSLTQTGRTEAF
TRBV19 few ASRKGQNTGELF
TRBV7-3 NA ASSLGLAGEGSYNEQF
TRBV6-5 NA ASSYDHITTEQY
TRBV12-3/TRBV12-4 NA ASSPTREGQY
TRBV6-6 few ASSRVPRANEKLF
TRBV5-4 once ASSPGDRGDIQY
TRBV3-1/TRBV3-2 NA ASSESQGEAF
TRBV5-1 NA ATGTGEARELF
TRBV5-8 few ASSFGQGLYGYT
TRBV20-1 NA SASETSGTYEQY
TRBV5-6 NA ASSLGTSGVSSYNEQF